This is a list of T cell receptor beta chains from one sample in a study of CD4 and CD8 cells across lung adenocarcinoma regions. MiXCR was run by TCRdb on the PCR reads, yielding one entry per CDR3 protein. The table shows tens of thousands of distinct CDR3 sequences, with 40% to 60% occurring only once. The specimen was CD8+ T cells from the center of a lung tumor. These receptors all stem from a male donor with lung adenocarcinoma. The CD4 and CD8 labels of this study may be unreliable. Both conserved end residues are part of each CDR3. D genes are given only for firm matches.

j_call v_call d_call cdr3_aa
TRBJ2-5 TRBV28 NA CASSLGHSKETQYF
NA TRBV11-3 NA CASSLNPSYEQYF
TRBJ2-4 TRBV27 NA CASDPKAKNIQYF
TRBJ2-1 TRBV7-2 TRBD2 CASSLGTSLYDELFF
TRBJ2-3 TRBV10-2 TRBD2 CASSPNSLAEMQYF
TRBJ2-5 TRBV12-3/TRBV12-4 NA CASRLLGGEETQYF
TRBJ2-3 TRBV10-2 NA CASRAEAGSTEAQFF
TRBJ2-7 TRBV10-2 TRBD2 CASSDTSGSSYEQYF
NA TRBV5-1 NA CASSLALNRDEQYF
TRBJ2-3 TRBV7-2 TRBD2 CASSPPGGDTQYF
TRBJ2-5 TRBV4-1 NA CASSQEHSETQYF
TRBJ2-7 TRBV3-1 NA CASSHTGDEQYF
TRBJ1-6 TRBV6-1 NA CASSEEGLSLHF
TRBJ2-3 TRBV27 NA CGGSSTETQYF
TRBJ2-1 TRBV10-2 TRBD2 CASSDLRFLPSGLVNNEQFF
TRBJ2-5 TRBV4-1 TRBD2 CASSPGTSGRPLLQETQYF
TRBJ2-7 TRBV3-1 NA CASSLLGGEQYF
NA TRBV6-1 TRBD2 CASSPSGRETQYF
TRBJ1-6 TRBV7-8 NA CASSLVPHSPLHF
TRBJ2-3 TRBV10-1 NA CARSGDPGQGAKNTQYF
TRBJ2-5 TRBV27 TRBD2 CACGVSGGGAPETQYF
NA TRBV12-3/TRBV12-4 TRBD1 CASSPTGGINEQYF
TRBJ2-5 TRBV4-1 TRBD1 CASSQTGASYQETQYF
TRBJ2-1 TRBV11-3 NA CASSLVPDEQFF
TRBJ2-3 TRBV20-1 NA CSATPGQRADTQYF
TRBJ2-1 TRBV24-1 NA CATSEGGGPNEQFF
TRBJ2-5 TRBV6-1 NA CASTLDPGAETQYF
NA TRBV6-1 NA CASSQGLAQETQYF
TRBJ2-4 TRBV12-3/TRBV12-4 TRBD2 CASSQRGNIQYF
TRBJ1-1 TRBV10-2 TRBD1 CATLPTGAGTMNTEAFF
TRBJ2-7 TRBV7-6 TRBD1 CASSLNRGEQYF
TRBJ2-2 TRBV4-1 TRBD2 CASSLQLAGGPLTGELFF
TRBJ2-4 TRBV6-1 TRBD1 CASSAGAGGKDIQYF
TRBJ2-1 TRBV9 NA CASSVDTSPPSYNEQFF
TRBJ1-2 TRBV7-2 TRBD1 CASSLGMTGSNGYTF
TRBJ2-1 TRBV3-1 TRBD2 CASSQDYSGRAFNEQFF
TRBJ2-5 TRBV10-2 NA CASSDERQTEQYF
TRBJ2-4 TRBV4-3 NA CRGTGRRAKNTQYF
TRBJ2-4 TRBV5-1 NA CASSLGQLSAKNIQYF
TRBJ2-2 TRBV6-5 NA CASSYRCMSTGELYF
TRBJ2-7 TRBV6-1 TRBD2 CASRPTSAEQYF
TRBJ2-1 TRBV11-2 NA CASRLIPRAGYNEQFF
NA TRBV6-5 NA CASSYVGYVSTEAQYF
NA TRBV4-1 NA CASSQVRLASGEQYF
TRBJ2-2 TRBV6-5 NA CARSLQVVNTGAQFF
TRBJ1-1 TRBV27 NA CASSPAGQGVAFF
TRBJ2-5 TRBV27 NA CASSYSAGGQETQYF
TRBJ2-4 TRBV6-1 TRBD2 CASSSERGATNTQYF
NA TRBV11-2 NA CASSLEPSASQYF
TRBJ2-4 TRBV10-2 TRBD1 CASSEQGLWAKNIQYF
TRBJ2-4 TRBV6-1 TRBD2 CASSEVAGVYNIQYF
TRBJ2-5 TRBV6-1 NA CASSQSSQETQYF
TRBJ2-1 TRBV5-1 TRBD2 CASSGLANYNEQFF
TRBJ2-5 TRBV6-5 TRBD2 CASSYSSGDYQETQYF
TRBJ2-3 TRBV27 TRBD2 CASSLWGLAGRFPDTQYF
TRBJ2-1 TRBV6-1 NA CASSEYAERASSYNEQLF
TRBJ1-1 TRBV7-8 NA CASSPRAGTNTEAFF